The 27 T cell receptor beta chains reported below all come from one sample, sequenced in a study of blood T cell repertoires in COVID-19. Data came from immunoSEQ multiplex PCR; TCRdb stores just in-frame clones and leaves some out. The sample holds 220,000 or so clones, approximately 90% seen once. Sequencing used peripheral blood. These receptors all stem from a woman between 45 and 60 years old with COVID-19, enrolled during active disease.

This clone appeared a single time. The chain combines TRBV2 with TRBJ1-3; D possibly corresponds to TRBD1 (5 bases). Germline V lookup: CDR1 SNHLY, CDR2 FYNNEI. V was cut by 1 base and J by 1 base, with 8 bases left in between. This CDR3 has 15 amino acids. The chain's CDR3 is CASSEGGASGNTIYF. CDR3 nucleotides: TGTGCCAGCAGTGAAGGGGGCGCATCTGGAAACACCATATATTTT.

V usage is TRBV7-6 and J usage is TRBJ1-2; 7 bases are shared with TRBD1. V was pared by 5 bases and J by 4 bases, with 13 bases of the junction left unmatched. Germline V CDR1 and CDR2: SGHVS, FNYEAQ. This CDR3 is built from 16 residues. The CDR3 reads CASSPSPWDSPYGYTF. The CDR3 bases are TGTGCCAGCAGCCCATCCCCGTGGGACAGCCCCTATGGCTACACCTTC.

This sequence joins TRBV7-2 and TRBJ2-3, with TRBD2 as a possible D gene (6 bases). The CDR3 sequence is 15 residues long. Deletions cut 8 bases from V and 4 bases from J, with 19 bases between. Germline V CDR1 and CDR2: SGHTA, FQGNSA. In DNA form, the CDR3 reads TGTGCCAGCTCATTCGGGCGGGGCATCCCAGATACGCAGTATTTT. Amino acids: CASSFGRGIPDTQYF.

This clone has only one observation. This rearrangement joins TRBV2 to TRBJ1-2; 9 nucleotides align to TRBD1. V was clipped by 7 bases and J by 6 bases; unmatched bases: 15. Germline V gene sequence: CDR1 SNHLY, CDR2 FYNNEI. The CDR3 totals 16 residues. CDR3: CASIEGRDRVYNGYTF. In DNA form, the CDR3 reads TGTGCCAGCATCGAGGGGCGGGACAGGGTCTATAATGGCTACACCTTC.

V is TRBV6-1 and J is TRBJ1-2; possibly TRBD1 for D (5 bases). The germline V gene encodes CDR1 MNHNS and CDR2 SASEGT. The ends were cut back, 4 bases at V and 3 bases at J, with 27 bases in the middle. The CDR3 has 19 residues. CDR3 amino acids: CASSAETRSVGPEDYGYTF. The CDR3 DNA reads TGTGCCAGCAGTGCCGAAACCCGTTCGGTGGGGCCTGAAGACTATGGCTACACCTTC.

This clone has only one observation. The V call is TRBV7-2, the J call TRBJ2-1, with TRBD2 matching 10 bases. This CDR3 comprises 14 residues. V lost 5 bases and J lost 4; bases outside the gene matches: 2. Germline V CDR1 and CDR2: SGHTA, FQGNSA. The CDR3 nucleotides read TGTGCCAGCAGCCTGACTAGCGGGTACAATGAGCAGTTCTTC. It translates to CASSLTSGYNEQFF.

The DNA of the CDR3 is TGCGCCAGCGCCCGGGGACAGGGTTTACCTACCGGGGAGCTGTTTTTT. Protein sequence: CASARGQGLPTGELFF. This chain uses TRBV5-1 with TRBJ2-2; 9 nucleotides align to TRBD1. The CDR3 is 16 amino acids. The germline V gene has CDR1 SGHRS and CDR2 YFSETQ. Trimming removed 7 bases from V and 5 bases from J; junction bases left unmatched: 12.

This clone is a singleton in its sample. This chain uses TRBV11-3 with TRBJ2-1; D possibly corresponds to TRBD2 (7 bases). V was trimmed by 1 base and J by 8 bases, leaving 15 bases between them. This CDR3 contains 15 residues. CDR1 and CDR2 from the germline V gene are SGHNT and YENEEA. This chain's CDR3 is CASSLGGGGGDEQFF. CDR3 nucleotides: TGTGCCAGCAGCTTAGGTGGAGGGGGGGGAGATGAGCAGTTCTTC.

The chain links TRBV19 to TRBJ2-1, with D maybe TRBD2 (7 bases). Germline assignment: CDR1 LNHDA and CDR2 SQIVND (reference sequence). The V and J ends lost 3 bases and 9 bases respectively, with 9 bases between them. The CDR3 consists of 12 residues. The CDR3, as DNA: TGTGCCAGTAGTATCCGGGGGGCTGAGCAGTTCTTC. It translates to CASSIRGAEQFF.

The chain is built from TRBV19 and TRBJ2-3, with TRBD2 identical over 12 bases. This CDR3 spans 17 amino acids. The germline CDR1 and CDR2 sequences are LNHDA and SQIVND (reference sequence). Trimming took 5 bases from V and 2 from J; bases not matched to a gene: 8. The CDR3 DNA reads TGTGCCAGTAGTCCCCGGACTAGCGGGGTCTCCACAGATACGCAGTATTTT. It is translated as CASSPRTSGVSTDTQYF. Full variable domain (missing parts from reference TRBV19 and TRBJ2-3): DGGITQSPKYLFRKEGQNVTLSCEQNLNHDAMYWYRQDPGQGLRLIYYSQIVNDFQKGDIAEGYSVSREKKESFPLTVTSAQKNPTAFYLCASSPRTSGVSTDTQYFGPGTRLTVL.

The chain recombines TRBV7-2 with TRBJ2-3, with 9 bases matching TRBD2. Germline V gene data show CDR1 as SGHTA and CDR2 as FQGNSA. The CDR3 extends over 14 amino acids. Germline trimming cut 3 bases from V and 7 bases from J; bases unmatched to any gene: 5. The CDR3 region has the DNA TGTGCCAGCAGCTTTGCGGGGGGGGGAAATACGCAGTATTTT. Its protein product is CASSFAGGGNTQYF.

This clone was observed once. The chain employs TRBV18 and TRBJ1-1; 7 nucleotides line up with TRBD1. J lost 6 bases, V lost 1 base, and 8 bases had no gene match. CDR1 is KGHSH, CDR2 LQKENI, per germline. This CDR3 region has 15 residues. Here the CDR3 DNA reads TGTGCCAGCTCACCACTACAGGGGCTTGGTGCTGAAGCTTTCTTT. This codes for CASSPLQGLGAEAFF.

This chain uses TRBV30 with TRBJ2-6; D may be TRBD2 (6 bases). V lost 2 bases and J 0 bases, leaving 14 bases between the germline ends. The CDR3 loop spans 17 amino acids. CDR1 GTSNPN and CDR2 SVGIG come from the germline V gene (reference sequence). The CDR3 loop reads CAWSYRGFYSGANVLTF. The CDR3 DNA reads TGTGCCTGGAGTTATCGGGGGTTCTACTCTGGGGCCAACGTCCTGACTTTC.

The V call is TRBV7-2, the J call TRBJ1-3; D is possibly TRBD1 (5 bases). Trimming removed 2 bases at V and 0 bases at J, with 20 bases between. Germline V gene lookup returns CDR1 SGHTA and CDR2 FQGNSA. This CDR3 is 19 amino acids long. This CDR3 reads CASSLLSRAPGVSGNTIYF. The CDR3 DNA follows: TGTGCCAGCAGCTTATTATCGAGAGCCCCGGGGGTCTCTGGAAACACCATATATTTT.

CDR3 sequence reads: CACTPRTTFGPEAFF. CDR3 DNA sequence: TGTGCCTGCACCCCCAGGACAACCTTTGGCCCTGAAGCTTTCTTT. The chain has TRBV30 and TRBJ1-1; weak D call: TRBD1 (5 bases). Germline V lookup: CDR1 GTSNPN, CDR2 SVGIG (reference sequence). V shed 6 bases and J shed 6 bases, with 23 bases lying between them. The CDR3 loop spans 15 amino acids.

The V and J genes are TRBV7-6 and TRBJ2-2; 13 positions match TRBD2. In germline, CDR1 is SGHVS, CDR2 FNYEAQ. Trimming took 2 bases from V and 7 from J; bases not matched to a gene: 4. This CDR3 is built from 16 residues. This CDR3 is CASSLTGLAGHGELFF. The CDR3, as DNA: TGTGCCAGCAGCTTAACGGGACTAGCGGGGCACGGGGAGCTGTTTTTT.

The CDR3 DNA is TGTGCCAGTAGTATCCGGGACAGGGCAACCAGTGGCTACACCTTC. Its protein is CASSIRDRATSGYTF. The chain links TRBV19 to TRBJ1-2; 9 bases are shared with TRBD1. Germline V CDR1 and CDR2: LNHDA, SQIVND (reference sequence). The V segment lost 3 bases and the J segment 7 bases; nucleotides outside the gene matches: 9. This CDR3 comprises 15 residues. Full variable domain (missing parts from reference TRBV19 and TRBJ1-2): DGGITQSPKYLFRKEGQNVTLSCEQNLNHDAMYWYRQDPGQGLRLIYYSQIVNDFQKGDIAEGYSVSREKKESFPLTVTSAQKNPTAFYLCASSIRDRATSGYTFGSGTRLTVV.

This chain joins TRBV27 and TRBJ2-1; no definite D call. This CDR3 comprises 13 residues. V was cut by 0 bases and J by 10 bases, with 10 bases left in between. CDR1 MNHEY and CDR2 SMNVEV come from the germline V gene (reference sequence). CDR3 residues: CASSLSRMNEQFF. CDR3 DNA sequence: TGTGCCAGCAGTTTATCGCGGATGAACGAGCAGTTCTTC.

The chain recombines TRBV28 with TRBJ2-5; no definite D call. The V and J ends lost 1 base and 5 bases respectively, with 5 bases between them. Germline values: CDR1 MDHEN, CDR2 SYDVKM. The CDR3 has 12 residues. In DNA, the CDR3 is TGTGCCAGCAGTTTATTCCTCGAGACCCAGTACTTC. Residues: CASSLFLETQYF.

The rearrangement links TRBV6-6 to TRBJ1-1; D might be TRBD1 (6 bases). CDR3 length: 13 amino acids. Per germline, CDR1 MNHNY and CDR2 SVGAGI (reference sequence). The V gene lost 7 bases and the J gene lost 4 bases, with 13 bases spanning the gap. CDR3 in amino acids: CASNLRGGTEAFF. The CDR3 bases are TGTGCCAGCAACCTAAGGGGGGGCACTGAAGCTTTCTTT.

The gene calls are TRBV24-1 and TRBJ1-3, with 9 bases identical to TRBD1. The CDR3 runs 14 residues. With V trimmed by 3 bases and J by 8 bases, 4 bases remained unmatched. Germline CDR1 is KGHDR and CDR2 is SFDVKD. CDR3 residues: CATSDRTGADTIYF. Here the CDR3 DNA reads TGTGCCACCAGTGATCGGACAGGGGCGGACACCATATATTTT.

The chain joins TRBV5-6 to TRBJ2-4; D remains ambiguous. The CDR3 is 12 residues long. With 2 bases removed from V and 7 bases from J, the gap between germline ends came to 7 bases. CDR1 and CDR2 (germline): SGHDT, YYEEEE. The CDR3 sequence: CASSLLPNIQYF. CDR3 DNA sequence: TGTGCCAGCAGCTTACTCCCCAACATTCAGTACTTC. The full variable domain, with the rest looked up from reference TRBV5-6 and TRBJ2-4, is DAGVTQSPTHLIKTRGQQVTLRCSPKSGHDTVSWYQQALGQGPQFIFQYYEEEERQRGNFPDRFSGHQFPNYSSELNVNALLLGDSALYLCASSLLPNIQYFGAGTRLSVL.

This chain links TRBV5-1 with TRBJ2-7; possible D gene TRBD1, 5 bases. V lost 1 base and J lost 2, with 10 bases in between. Germline values: CDR1 SGHRS, CDR2 YFSETQ. There are 14 residues in the CDR3. The DNA of the CDR3 is TGCGCCAGCAGCTTGCAGGGAACCGCCTACGAGCAGTACTTC. Translating gives CASSLQGTAYEQYF.

The chain links TRBV6-2 or TRBV6-3 to TRBJ2-7; D possibly corresponds to TRBD1 (6 bases). CDR1 is MNHEY, CDR2 SVGEGT, per germline. Between the trimmed V and J ends, which lost 6 bases and 0 bases, there was a span of 15 bases. This CDR3 is built from 15 residues. In DNA form, the CDR3 reads TGTGCCAGCAGCCTAACCCAGGGGCCCTCCTACGAGCAGTACGTC. It codes for CASSLTQGPSYEQYV.

This sequence joins TRBV27 and TRBJ2-3, with 11 bases that match TRBD1. Trimming removed 5 bases from V and 1 base from J; junction bases left unmatched: 5. The CDR3 is 16 amino acids. Germline lookup yields CDR1 MNHEY and CDR2 SMNVEV (reference sequence). The CDR3 spells CASSVWTGGGTDTQYF. CDR3 nucleotides: TGTGCCAGCAGTGTTTGGACAGGGGGCGGCACAGATACGCAGTATTTT.

V is TRBV29-1 and J is TRBJ2-3, with 9 bases aligning to TRBD1. Trimming cost V 7 bases and J 3 bases; bases outside gene matches: 2. CDR3 length: 12 amino acids. CDR1 is SQVTM, CDR2 ANQGSEA, per germline. The CDR3, as DNA: TGCAGCGCTGGGACAGGGACAGATACGCAGTATTTT. This sequence encodes CSAGTGTDTQYF.

The chain is built from TRBV19 and TRBJ1-1; no definite D call. The CDR3 consists of 14 residues. Germline assignment: CDR1 LNHDA and CDR2 SQIVND (reference sequence). Deletions cut 7 bases from V and 1 base from J, with 13 bases between. For the CDR3, the DNA is TGTGCCAGTACGGTGCTAGGTAAGAACACTGAAGCTTTCTTT. It codes for CASTVLGKNTEAFF.